These T cell receptor beta chains were read from a single sample in a study of blood T cells in healthy people across ages. TCRdb analysed the 5' RACE reads with MiXCR anew, one entry per CDR3 protein. Of 1.8 million or so distinct CDR3 sequences in the sample, 39% are singletons; the top ten hold 20% to 25%. Source material: blood. These receptors originate from a human donor in good health. Both conserved end residues are part of each CDR3. Each record gives: CDR3 length, D gene, V gene, clone size, J gene, CDR3 DNA, CDR3 protein. The D gene is left open where the match is weak. Where a row states a size, it is once, few, many or the class of an expanded clone; other rows omit it.

>11|TRBD1|TRBV18|few|TRBJ2-7
TGTGCCAGCTCACAAGAAGGGGGCCAGTACTTC
CASSQEGGQYF
>15|TRBD2|TRBV7-2|NA|TRBJ2-3
TGTGCCAGCAGCCGACGATGGGCGGGGGCAGATACGCAGTATTTT
CASSRRWAGADTQYF
>15|TRBD1|TRBV12-3/TRBV12-4|once|TRBJ1-4
TGTGCCAGCAGTACCAGGAGGGGGCATCAGGGAAAACTGTTTTTT
CASSTRRGHQGKLFF
>15|NA|TRBV29-1|few|TRBJ2-6
TGCAGCGTTGAAGAAGTAGGGGCTGGGGCCAACGTCCTGACTTTC
CSVEEVGAGANVLTF
>15|TRBD1|TRBV12-3/TRBV12-4|NA|TRBJ2-5
TGTGCCAGCAGTTTGGGGGACAGGGCGATTGAGACCCAGTACTTC
CASSLGDRAIETQYF
>15|NA|TRBV6-1|NA|TRBJ2-2
TGTGCCAGCCGGGGACAACAGGTTTTGGGTGGGGAGCTGTTTTTT
CASRGQQVLGGELFF
>19|NA|TRBV9|NA|TRBJ2-5
TGTGCCAGCAGCGGACACCCGATTTGGTCAGGGAACGATCCGGAGACCCAGTACTTC
CASSGHPIWSGNDPETQYF
>15|NA|TRBV9|NA|TRBJ2-3
TGTGCCAGCAGCCGTAGGGGGGACAGCTTCGATACGCAGTATTTT
CASSRRGDSFDTQYF
>16|NA|TRBV11-2|NA|TRBJ2-5
TGTGCCAGCAGCAAGGCAGATTGGACGGGTGGGGAGACCCAGTACTTC
CASSKADWTGGETQYF
>17|TRBD1|TRBV12-3/TRBV12-4|NA|TRBJ2-5
TGTGTCAGCATGGGCCTTCCGGGACAGGGGGCCGGAGAGACCCAGTACTTC
CVSMGLPGQGAGETQYF
>13|NA|TRBV12-3/TRBV12-4|few|TRBJ1-1
TGTGCCAGCGAGGAGTACCAGGGAACTGAAGCTTTCTTT
CASEEYQGTEAFF
>16|TRBD2|TRBV4-1|NA|TRBJ2-1
TGCGCCAGCAGCCCCTTGATGGGGGGGAAGGATAATGAGCAGTTCTTC
CASSPLMGGKDNEQFF
>18|TRBD1|TRBV20-1|NA|TRBJ1-2
TGCAGTGCTAGAGTGATGGTAAGGGACAGAGGAGCTAACTATGGCTACACCTTC
CSARVMVRDRGANYGYTF
>14|TRBD2|TRBV3-1|many|TRBJ2-5
TGTGCCAGCAGCCAAGATCTAGCGGGAAGGACCCAGTACTTC
CASSQDLAGRTQYF
>12|NA|TRBV20-1|NA|TRBJ2-3
TGCAGGGCAGCTAGAATCTCAGATACGCAGTATTTT
CRAARISDTQYF
>14|NA|TRBV29-1|NA|TRBJ1-4
TGCAGCGCTGCGAGGACGGGAGAGAATGAAAAACTGTTTTTT
CSAARTGENEKLFF
>14|NA|TRBV28|NA|TRBJ2-1
TGTGCCCACGCCGGGGACTTCTCCTACAATGAGCAGTTCTTC
CAHAGDFSYNEQFF
>18|TRBD2|TRBV6-5|NA|TRBJ2-1
TGTGCCAGCAGTTACTCGATAGGTCCTAGCGGGGGTTCGGATGAGCAGTTCTTC
CASSYSIGPSGGSDEQFF
>16|NA|TRBV7-2|NA|TRBJ2-1
TGTGCCAGCAGCTTAGATGGAGGGGGGGCCTTCAATGAGCAGTTCTTC
CASSLDGGGAFNEQFF
>17|NA|TRBV10-3|many|TRBJ2-1
TGTGCCATCAGTGAAGAAATTTGGGGCGCGAATGACAATGAGCAGTTCTTC
CAISEEIWGANDNEQFF
>15|NA|TRBV7-8|few|TRBJ1-1
TGTGCCAGCAGTCAGACTTTGGACAAGAACACTGAAGCTTTCTTT
CASSQTLDKNTEAFF
>16|TRBD1|TRBV5-1|many|TRBJ2-3
TGCGCCAGCAGCCCTCAGGGGGCAGATTCCACAGATACGCAGTATTTT
CASSPQGADSTDTQYF
>15|NA|TRBV10-3|NA|TRBJ2-1
TGTGCCATCAGTGAGTCGCCACAGGTATACAATGAGCAGTTCTTC
CAISESPQVYNEQFF
>14|NA|TRBV6-2/TRBV6-3|few|TRBJ2-5
TGTGCCAGCAGCCGACGACAGGACAGAGAGACCCAGTACTTC
CASSRRQDRETQYF
>17|NA|TRBV12-3/TRBV12-4|few|TRBJ2-1
TGTGCCAGCAGTTTAGCGGGTCTTTCCGGGTGGGGGCATGAGCAGTTCTTC
CASSLAGLSGWGHEQFF
>12|NA|TRBV4-2|NA|TRBJ1-2
TGTGTCAGCAGCCAAGAGGCGGTTGGCTACACCTTC
CVSSQEAVGYTF
>15|NA|TRBV7-2|NA|TRBJ1-2
TGTGCCAGCAGCCAAAGTGGCAGGGCTAACTATGGCTACACCTTC
CASSQSGRANYGYTF
>14|NA|TRBV15|NA|TRBJ2-7
TGTGCCACCAGCAGCAGGTACGGCGTCTACGAGCAGTACTTC
CATSSRYGVYEQYF
>13|TRBD1|TRBV5-1|NA|TRBJ2-1
TGCGCCAGCAGTTCGGACAGGAAGAATGAGCAGTTCTTC
CASSSDRKNEQFF
>12|NA|TRBV7-9|many|TRBJ2-4
TGTGCCAGCAGCTTGTCTGGAAACATTCAGTACTTC
CASSLSGNIQYF
>12|NA|TRBV20-1|NA|TRBJ1-2
TGCAGTGCTGACCAGGCGAACTATGGCTACACCTTC
CSADQANYGYTF
>14|NA|TRBV12-3/TRBV12-4|NA|TRBJ1-6
TGTGCCAGCATGGCCCAAGGAGGGGATTCACCCCTCCACTTT
CASMAQGGDSPLHF
>13|TRBD2|TRBV5-1|few|TRBJ2-1
TGCGCCAGCAGCTTTGGGACTAGCGGGGAGGGGTTCTTC
CASSFGTSGEGFF
>17|TRBD1|TRBV12-3/TRBV12-4|many|TRBJ2-6
TGTGCCAGCAAACGTGGGCAGGGGGCTACTGGGGCCAACGTCCTGACTTTC
CASKRGQGATGANVLTF
>13|NA|TRBV20-1|NA|TRBJ1-1
TGCAGTGCTAGAGATTCCAAAGACAGGGAAGCTTTCTTT
CSARDSKDREAFF
>17|NA|TRBV12-5|few|TRBJ1-5
TGTGCTAGTGGTTTTTTCCTTGGCCATGATAGCAATCAGCCCCAGCATTTT
CASGFFLGHDSNQPQHF
>12|TRBD1|TRBV5-1|NA|TRBJ2-1
TGCGCCAGGGACAGGGTGTGGAATGGGCAGTTCTTC
CARDRVWNGQFF
>16|TRBD1|TRBV3-1|few|TRBJ2-1
TGTGCCAGCAGCCACGGGACAGGGGGAAAATACAATGAGCAGTTCTTC
CASSHGTGGKYNEQFF
>16|TRBD2|TRBV7-6|NA|TRBJ2-1
TGTGCCAGCACTTTGCGGGGGACGAGCTCCTACAATGAGCAGTTCTTC
CASTLRGTSSYNEQFF
>14|TRBD1|TRBV20-1|NA|TRBJ2-1
TGCAGTGCTACCTTCACAGGGGTCGACGATGAGCAGTTCTTC
CSATFTGVDDEQFF
>14|TRBD1|TRBV7-2|few|TRBJ1-1
TGTGCCAGCAGCTTACAGGGGGATGGCACTGAAGCTTTCTTT
CASSLQGDGTEAFF
>17|NA|TRBV4-1|NA|TRBJ2-1
TGCGCCAGCAGCCGTACCGTTGTCGTGCGGGTCTTCAATGAGCAGTTCTTC
CASSRTVVVRVFNEQFF
>14|NA|TRBV12-3/TRBV12-4|NA|TRBJ2-5
TGTGCCAGCAGACCCGGACGGAACCAAGAGACCCAGTACTTC
CASRPGRNQETQYF
>16|NA|TRBV7-2|NA|TRBJ2-5
TGTGCCAGCAGCCCGAGGACTGGCAGCCTCAAAGAGACCCAGTACTTC
CASSPRTGSLKETQYF
>12|NA|TRBV29-1|few|TRBJ1-1
TGCAGCGTTGGACTTTTGGGTTCGGAAGCTTTCTTT
CSVGLLGSEAFF
>12|NA|TRBV10-3|few|TRBJ1-2
TGTGCCACCCAGGACAGCATCTATGGCTACACCTTC
CATQDSIYGYTF
>14|NA|TRBV15|few|TRBJ1-1
TGTGCCACCAGCAGAGAAAGGGGGAAGCCTGAAGCTTTCTTT
CATSRERGKPEAFF
>16|TRBD2|TRBV29-1|few|TRBJ2-5
TGCAGCGTTGATGGGTCTAGCGGGGGGGCCGAGGGGACCCAGTACTTC
CSVDGSSGGAEGTQYF
>12|NA|TRBV28|NA|TRBJ1-5
TGTGCCAGCAGCCCACCCTCTCAGCCCCAGCATTTT
CASSPPSQPQHF
>16|NA|TRBV15|NA|TRBJ1-2
TGTGCCACCAGCAGAGATCTAGGGCAGTCGGGAACAGGCTACACCTTC
CATSRDLGQSGTGYTF
>14|NA|TRBV20-1|once|TRBJ2-1
TGCAGTGCTCGGATCGGCCTAGCGCGAAATGAGCAGTTCTTC
CSARIGLARNEQFF
>14|NA|TRBV5-1|few|TRBJ1-1
TGCGCCAGCAGCTTGGGACGCCCCGTCACTGAAGCTTTCTTT
CASSLGRPVTEAFF
>14|NA|TRBV12-3/TRBV12-4|few|TRBJ1-1
TGTGCCAGCAGTCCCACCTTTTCGAACACTGAAGCTTTCTTT
CASSPTFSNTEAFF
>20|NA|TRBV7-2|NA|TRBJ1-4
TGTGCCAGCAGCTCCCTCTGGGATTCCCGTCAGCAACCCGGTAATGAAAAACTGTTTTTT
CASSSLWDSRQQPGNEKLFF
>16|NA|TRBV7-2|NA|TRBJ2-7
TGTGCCAGCAGCCTCTCTTCGGCAGGGGGGACCTACGAGCAGTACTTC
CASSLSSAGGTYEQYF
>13|NA|TRBV20-1|NA|TRBJ2-5
TGCAGTGCTAGAGATCCCGTACCAGAGACCCAGTACTTC
CSARDPVPETQYF
>16|TRBD1|TRBV20-1|NA|TRBJ2-1
TGCAGTGCTAGAGATCCAGGGACAGGGGGCAGGTACGAGCAGTTCTTC
CSARDPGTGGRYEQFF